This T cell receptor (beta chain) was identified in a study of glioma-infiltrating T cells (dated by TCRdb to the mid-2010s). Background for the entire study: The low-grade gliomas were WHO grade II oligodendrogliomas or astrocytomas, while the glioblastomas were WHO grade IV tumors sampled at initial diagnosis rather than at recurrent diagnosis. Dexamethasone was administered to glioma patients for six or fewer days before surgery. For blood libraries, the target was about 4.5- to 10-fold sequencing coverage of about 920,000 peripheral T cells. TCR alpha- and beta-chain repertoires were sequenced from glioma tissue, non-neoplastic brain tissue and matched peripheral blood mononuclear cells. Each tissue-infiltrating repertoire was compared with the same patient's peripheral blood repertoire to measure divergence between tissue and blood T-cell populations. Three low-grade glioma patients, roughly 8 primary glioblastoma patients, and three non-glioma patients who contributed non-neoplastic brain tissue made up the paired cohort.

Of note for this clonotype: It has no known antigen specificity. No quality values exist for individual bases; no much larger clone is one base distant.

Immediately after resection, surgical brain or tumor specimens were cryofrozen in liquid nitrogen, and peripheral blood cells were collected at the same time. TCR alpha and beta CDR3 regions were amplified with the iRepertoire nested amplicon-rescue multiplex PCR (arm-PCR) platform from RNA. The input for one-step reverse transcription and amplification was about 95-450 ng of either tissue mRNA or PBMC total RNA. After bead purification, a secondary multiplex PCR added Illumina adapters, and libraries were gel-purified between 200 and 400 bp. Libraries carried internal 6-nucleotide barcodes used for demultiplexing. Sequencing of libraries was performed on an Illumina MiSeq with 2x220 or 2x250 nucleotide paired-end reads. The original methods were these. Paired reads were merged using FLASH 1.2.11 and were aligned to the GRCh37 human genome using BWA-MEM, after which TRA and TRB reads were extracted. An IMGT-derived reference of cassette sequences and CDR3 motifs, with pseudogenes included, was used for V and J assignment. Three-frame translation of reads was performed, and productive CDR3s were defined as those with a C...FGXG motif and no stop codons. A clonotype was defined as a unique combination of a V-J cassette pair and a CDR3 amino acid sequence. Filtering of reads was based on Hamming distance, with the threshold set by the sequence error rate of each sample in mapped regions. TCRdb reran the public reads through fastp at Q25 and MiXCR, keeping productive beta chains. Rows with a matching CDR3 protein are joined into one entry that keeps the most common DNA and genes. TCRdb, not the original authors, processed these V and J calls. The table for this sample lists approximately 400,000 distinct CDR3 sequences; roughly two fifths of them were counted only once. Together, the top ten hold more than 10% of the sample.

Study-wide conclusions, independent of this receptor: Group comparisons were based on small numbers of patients: three non-neoplastic, three low-grade glioma and about 8 glioblastoma patients. VJ-independent divergence between tissue and blood was lower than expected in non-neoplastic patients but higher than expected in all gliomas, particularly low-grade gliomas. Very few CDR3 sequences were shared between tissue and blood, attributed to high CDR3 diversity and limited sampling. Patients with low tissue-blood divergence were marked by a signature set of shared blood CDR3 motifs, and that set was depleted in highly divergent patients.

A distance of 18 bases separates the germline ends of V and J, which lose 5 bases and 6 bases respectively. The CDR3 sequence holds 15 residues, the cysteine and phenylalanine included. CDR3 DNA only is kept here, 45 bases in frame from base 1. The germline V gene sets CDR1 to SGHTA and CDR2 to FQGNSA. The rearrangement combines TRBV7-2 with TRBJ2-3; the D gene is possibly TRBD2, with 5 bases matching. The TCR originated in a human donor with low-grade glioma or glioblastoma, undergoing nonglioma brain surgery, or in good health (not recorded which). Sequenced: glioma tissue, nonneoplastic brain tissue, or PBMCs (not recorded which). The nucleotide sequence reads as follows: TGTGCCAGCAGCCCGCGGGCCTTCTACACGGATACGCAGTATTTT. This translates into CASSPRAFYTDTQYF.